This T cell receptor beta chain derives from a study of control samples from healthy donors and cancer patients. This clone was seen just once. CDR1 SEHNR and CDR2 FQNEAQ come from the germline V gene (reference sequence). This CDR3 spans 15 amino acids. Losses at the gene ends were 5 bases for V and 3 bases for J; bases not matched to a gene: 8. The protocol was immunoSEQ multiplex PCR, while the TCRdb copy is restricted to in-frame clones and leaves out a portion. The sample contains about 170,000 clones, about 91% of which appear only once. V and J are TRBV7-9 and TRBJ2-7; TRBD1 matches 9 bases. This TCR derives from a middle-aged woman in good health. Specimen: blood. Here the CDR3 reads CASSLGQGLLYEQYF. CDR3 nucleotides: TGTGCCAGCAGCCTTGGACAGGGGCTCCTCTACGAGCAGTACTTC.